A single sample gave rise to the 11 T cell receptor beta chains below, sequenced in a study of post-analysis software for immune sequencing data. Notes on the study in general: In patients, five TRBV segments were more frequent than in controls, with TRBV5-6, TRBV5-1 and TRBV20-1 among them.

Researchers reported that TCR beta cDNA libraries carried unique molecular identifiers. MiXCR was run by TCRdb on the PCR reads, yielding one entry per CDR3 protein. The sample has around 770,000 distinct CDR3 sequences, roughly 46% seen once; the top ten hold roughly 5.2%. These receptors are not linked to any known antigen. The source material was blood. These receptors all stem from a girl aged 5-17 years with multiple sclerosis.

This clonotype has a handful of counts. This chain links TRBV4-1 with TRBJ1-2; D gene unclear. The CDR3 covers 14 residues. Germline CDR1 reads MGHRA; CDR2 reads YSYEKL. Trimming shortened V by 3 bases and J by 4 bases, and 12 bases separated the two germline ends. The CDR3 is CASSQEGRSYGYTF. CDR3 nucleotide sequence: TGCGCCAGCAGCCAGGAAGGGAGGAGCTATGGCTACACCTTC.

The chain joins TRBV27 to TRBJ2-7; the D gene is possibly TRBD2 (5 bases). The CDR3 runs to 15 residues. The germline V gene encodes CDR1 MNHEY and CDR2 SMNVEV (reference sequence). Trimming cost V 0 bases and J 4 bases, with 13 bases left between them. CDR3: CASSLSWVGVYEQYF. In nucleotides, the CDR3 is TGTGCCAGCAGTTTATCATGGGTCGGGGTATACGAGCAGTACTTC.

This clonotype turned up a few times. CDR3 residues: CSVERAGRSEAFF. The DNA for the CDR3 is TGCAGCGTTGAAAGGGCAGGGAGGTCTGAAGCTTTCTTT. V is TRBV29-1 and J is TRBJ1-1; maybe TRBD1 (5 bases). This CDR3 has 13 amino acids. V gave up 2 bases and J gave up 6 bases, with 13 bases separating them. In germline, CDR1 is SQVTM, CDR2 ANQGSEA.

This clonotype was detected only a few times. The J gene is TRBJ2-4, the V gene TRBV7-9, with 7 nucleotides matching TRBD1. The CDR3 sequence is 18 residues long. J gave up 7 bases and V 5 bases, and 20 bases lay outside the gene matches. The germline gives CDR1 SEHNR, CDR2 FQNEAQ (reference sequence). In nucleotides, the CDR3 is TGTGCCAGCAGCCGACTCCCCGACAGGGTGGGCCCGGGCAACATTCAGTACTTC. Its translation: CASSRLPDRVGPGNIQYF.

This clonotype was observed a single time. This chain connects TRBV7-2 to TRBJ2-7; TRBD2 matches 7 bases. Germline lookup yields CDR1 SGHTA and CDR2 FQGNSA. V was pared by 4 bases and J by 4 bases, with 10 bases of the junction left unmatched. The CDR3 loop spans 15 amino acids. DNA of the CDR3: TGTGCCAGCAGCTACTACTTAGCGGGCGGGTACGAGCAGTACTTC. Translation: CASSYYLAGGYEQYF.

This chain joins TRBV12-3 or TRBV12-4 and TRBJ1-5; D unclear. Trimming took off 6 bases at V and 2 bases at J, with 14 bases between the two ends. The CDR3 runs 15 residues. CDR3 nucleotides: TGTGCCAGCAGCCCAATGCCTGGGGGCAATCAGCCCCAGCATTTT. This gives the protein CASSPMPGGNQPQHF.

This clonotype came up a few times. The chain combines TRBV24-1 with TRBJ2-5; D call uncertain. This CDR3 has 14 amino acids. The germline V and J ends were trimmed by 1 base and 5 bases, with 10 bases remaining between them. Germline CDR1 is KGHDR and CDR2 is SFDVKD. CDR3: CATSDFQLGETQYF. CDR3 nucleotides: TGTGCCACCAGTGATTTTCAACTGGGGGAGACCCAGTACTTC.

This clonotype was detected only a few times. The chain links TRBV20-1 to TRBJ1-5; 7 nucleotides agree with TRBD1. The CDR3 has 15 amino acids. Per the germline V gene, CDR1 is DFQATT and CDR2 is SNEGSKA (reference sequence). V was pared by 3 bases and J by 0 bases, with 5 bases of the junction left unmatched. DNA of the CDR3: TGCAGTGCTAGTAGGGGGACAGATAGCAATCAGCCCCAGCATTTT. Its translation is CSASRGTDSNQPQHF.

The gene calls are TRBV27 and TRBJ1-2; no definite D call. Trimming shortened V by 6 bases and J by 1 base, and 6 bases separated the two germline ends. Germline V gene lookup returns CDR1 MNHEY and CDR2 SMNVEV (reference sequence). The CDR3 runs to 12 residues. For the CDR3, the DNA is TGTGCCAGCAGGAGTCATAACTATGGCTACACCTTC. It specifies CASRSHNYGYTF.

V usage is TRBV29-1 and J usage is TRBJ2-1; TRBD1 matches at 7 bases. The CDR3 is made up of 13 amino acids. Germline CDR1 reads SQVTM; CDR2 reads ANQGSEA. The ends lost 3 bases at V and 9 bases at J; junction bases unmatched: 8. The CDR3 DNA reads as TGCAGCGTTGACCCGACAGGGCTGGGTGAGCAGTTCTTC. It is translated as CSVDPTGLGEQFF.

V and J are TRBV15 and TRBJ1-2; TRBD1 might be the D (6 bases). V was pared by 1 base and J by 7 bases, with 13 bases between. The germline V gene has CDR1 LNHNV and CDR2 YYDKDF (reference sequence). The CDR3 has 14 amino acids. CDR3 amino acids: CATSRVTGASGYTF. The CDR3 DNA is TGTGCCACCAGCAGAGTCACGGGGGCTAGTGGCTACACCTTC. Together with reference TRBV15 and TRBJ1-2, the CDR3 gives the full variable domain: DAMVIQNPRYQVTQFGKPVTLSCSQTLNHNVMYWYQQKSSQAPKLLFHYYDKDFNNEADTPDNFQSRRPNTSFCFLDIRSPGLGDTAMYLCATSRVTGASGYTFGSGTRLTVV.